Presented here are 13 T cell receptor beta chains from one specimen sequenced in a study of T cells after yellow fever vaccination. A single record per CDR3 protein comes from TCRdb applying MiXCR to the 5' RACE reads. The sample lists a few hundred thousand distinct CDR3 sequences; around 7.3% were seen once. Sequencing used PBMCs, obtained about 41 days after the first yellow fever vaccination. The receptor set was obtained from a man younger than 35 who received the YFV17D yellow fever vaccine.

The rearrangement uses TRBV18 and TRBJ2-7, with TRBD2 matching 7 bases. V shed 4 bases and J 6 bases; nucleotides not matched to a gene: 6. The germline CDR1 and CDR2 sequences are KGHSH and LQKENI. CDR3 length: 13 amino acids. The CDR3 coding sequence is TGTGCCAGCTCACAGGCGGGGGTTGGCGAGCAGTACGTC. This translates into CASSQAGVGEQYV.

This clonotype was detected many times. This chain links TRBV6-2 or TRBV6-3 with TRBJ2-3; D gene uncertain. The CDR3 is 15 residues long. Germline V gene data show CDR1 as MNHEY and CDR2 as SVGEGT. V lost 6 bases and J 0 bases, leaving 13 bases between the germline ends. The CDR3 loop reads CASRRLDLSTDTQYF. The CDR3 coding sequence is TGTGCCAGCAGACGACTGGACCTTAGCACAGATACGCAGTATTTT.

This clonotype was seen a few times. This chain uses TRBV7-9 with TRBJ1-1; no definite D call. Germline lookup yields CDR1 SEHNR and CDR2 FQNEAQ (reference sequence). The V end was cut by 5 bases, the J end by 1 base, with 17 bases between. There are 16 residues in the CDR3. CDR3 DNA sequence: TGTGCCAGCAGCCCTTTTATAGTGGCGGAGAACACTGAAGCTTTCTTT. This codes for CASSPFIVAENTEAFF.

This clonotype appeared a few times. This chain joins TRBV25-1 and TRBJ1-4; 8 bases agree with TRBD1. V shed 8 bases, J shed 2 bases, and the junction held 19 bases outside the gene matches. CDR1 MGHDK and CDR2 SYGVNS come from the germline V gene. The CDR3 loop spans 19 amino acids. The CDR3 region has the DNA TGTGCCAGCGAGGGCCCTAAGGACAGGGAAAGTTTCACTAATGAAAAACTGTTTTTT. The encoded protein is CASEGPKDRESFTNEKLFF. The whole variable domain, filled in from reference TRBV25-1 and TRBJ1-4, reads EADIYQTPRYLVIGTGKKITLECSQTMGHDKMYWYQQDPGMELHLIHYSYGVNSTEKGDLSSESTVSRIRTEHFPLTLESARPSHTSQYLCASEGPKDRESFTNEKLFFGSGTQLSVL.

The chain uses TRBV10-2 and TRBJ2-1; D is undetermined. Trimming took 1 base from V and 8 from J, leaving 18 bases between them. Germline CDR1 reads WSHSY; CDR2 reads SAAADI. This CDR3 is 16 amino acids long. CDR3 in DNA: TGCGCCAGCAGTGAGTACCCGAAAGGATCGCACGATGAGCAGTTCTTC. This codes for CASSEYPKGSHDEQFF.

This clonotype turned up a few times. The chain employs TRBV5-6 and TRBJ2-3, with 7 bases aligning to TRBD1. The CDR3 is made up of 14 amino acids. From germline, CDR1 is SGHDT and CDR2 YYEEEE. The junction had 2 bases not matched to a gene; V was cut back by 4 bases and J by 0 bases. CDR3 DNA: TGTGCCAGCAGCCGACAGGGAAGCACAGATACGCAGTATTTT. The encoded protein is CASSRQGSTDTQYF.

At least ten counts were recorded for this clonotype. The rearrangement links TRBV6-5 to TRBJ1-1; D perhaps matches TRBD1 (6 bases). Trimming removed 3 bases from V and 5 bases from J, with 13 bases in between. This CDR3 is built from 14 residues. CDR1 MNHEY and CDR2 SVGAGI come from the germline V gene. Here the CDR3 DNA reads TGTGCCAGCAGTTATCGGCAGGGGCGGACTGAAGCTTTCTTT. This codes for CASSYRQGRTEAFF.

The chain joins TRBV4-1 to TRBJ2-2; the match to TRBD2 covers 9 bases. Unmatched junction bases numbered 4, after V lost 4 bases and J lost 7 bases. The V gene's germline CDR1 is MGHRA and CDR2 YSYEKL. This CDR3 spans 14 amino acids. The CDR3 coding sequence is TGCGCCAGCAGCCGGCGGGGGGGAATCGGGGAGCTGTTTTTT. It codes for CASSRRGGIGELFF.

In nucleotides, the CDR3 is TGTGCCAGCAGCTTTTCCCAGAACGGCTACACCTTC. Its translation: CASSFSQNGYTF. The gene calls are TRBV7-2 and TRBJ1-2; D is unresolved. This CDR3 region has 12 residues. Trimming pared 3 bases from V and 8 bases from J, leaving 10 bases between. Germline V gene sequence: CDR1 SGHTA, CDR2 FQGNSA.

This clonotype showed up just a few times. The chain carries TRBV4-3 and TRBJ2-2; 9 nucleotides agree with TRBD2. The length of the CDR3 is 17 residues. V gave up 1 base and J gave up 3 bases; unmatched junction bases: 6. Germline CDR1 is LGHNA and CDR2 is YSLEER. The CDR3 sequence: CASSQVRAGGDTGELFF. The DNA of the CDR3 is TGCGCCAGCAGCCAAGTACGAGCGGGGGGTGACACCGGGGAGCTGTTTTTT.

Only a few counts were recorded for this clonotype. This chain connects TRBV4-3 to TRBJ2-7; D is undetermined. Trimming removed 4 bases from V and 4 bases from J, with 17 bases in between. The CDR3 is 15 amino acids. In germline, CDR1 is LGHNA, CDR2 YSLEER. The CDR3 region has the DNA TGCGCCAGCAGCCCAGCGAGTCATACGCCTTACGAGCAGTACTTC. Translating gives CASSPASHTPYEQYF.

This clonotype was seen only a few times. This chain uses TRBV7-9 with TRBJ1-5; no firm D call. Germline V gene data show CDR1 as SEHNR and CDR2 as FQNEAQ (reference sequence). This CDR3 is built from 15 residues. V dropped 4 bases and J dropped 0 bases, with 10 bases sitting between them. The CDR3 coding sequence is TGTGCCAGCAGCTCCGCAGTGGATAGCAATCAGCCCCAGCATTTT. Its translation: CASSSAVDSNQPQHF.

V and J are TRBV10-3 and TRBJ2-2; TRBD2 aligns across 7 bases. The length of the CDR3 is 16 residues. J was trimmed by 9 bases and V by 6 bases; bases with no gene match: 16. Looked up from germline, CDR1 is ENHRY and CDR2 is SYGVKD. The CDR3 loop reads CAISEGEGALSWELFF. CDR3 sequence (DNA): TGTGCCATCAGCGAAGGGGAGGGTGCATTGAGTTGGGAGCTGTTTTTT.